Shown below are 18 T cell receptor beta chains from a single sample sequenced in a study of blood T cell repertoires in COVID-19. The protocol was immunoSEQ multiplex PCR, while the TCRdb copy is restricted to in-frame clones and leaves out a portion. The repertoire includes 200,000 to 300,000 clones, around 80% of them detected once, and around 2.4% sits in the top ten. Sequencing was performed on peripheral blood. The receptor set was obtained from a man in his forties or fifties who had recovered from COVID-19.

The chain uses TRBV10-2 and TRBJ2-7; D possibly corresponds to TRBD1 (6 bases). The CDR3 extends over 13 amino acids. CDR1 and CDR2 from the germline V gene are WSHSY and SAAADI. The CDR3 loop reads CATVQGVGNEQYF. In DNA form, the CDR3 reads TGCGCGACTGTACAGGGTGTAGGGAACGAGCAGTACTTC.

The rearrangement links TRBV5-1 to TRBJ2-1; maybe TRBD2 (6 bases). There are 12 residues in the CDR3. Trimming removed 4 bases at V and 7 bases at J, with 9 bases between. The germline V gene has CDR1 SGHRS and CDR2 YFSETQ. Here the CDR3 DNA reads TGCGCCAGCAGCCCGGACTATAATGAGCAGTTCTTC. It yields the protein CASSPDYNEQFF.

CDR3 amino acids: CASSLRPGLGGGELFF. In DNA, the CDR3 is TGTGCCAGCAGCCTAAGGCCTGGACTAGGAGGCGGGGAGCTGTTTTTT. The chain couples TRBV7-6 to TRBJ2-2; 7 bases match TRBD2. CDR3 length equals 16 residues. With 5 bases clipped from V and 7 bases from J, the junction kept 13 bases outside the gene matches. Germline CDR1 is SGHVS and CDR2 is FNYEAQ.

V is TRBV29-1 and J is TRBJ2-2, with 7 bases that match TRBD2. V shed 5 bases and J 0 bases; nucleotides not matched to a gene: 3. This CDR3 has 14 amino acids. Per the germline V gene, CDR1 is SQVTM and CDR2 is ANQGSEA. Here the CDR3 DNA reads TGCAGCGTTCTCCTAGCGGCGAACACCGGGGAGCTGTTTTTT. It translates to CSVLLAANTGELFF.

DNA for the CDR3: TGCGCCAGCAGCTTGGGCAGTTCGGGAGGGCTGTACAATGAGCAGTTCTTC. Its translation: CASSLGSSGGLYNEQFF. J is TRBJ2-1 and V is TRBV5-1; TRBD2 aligns across 8 bases. The CDR3 runs 17 residues. The germline gives CDR1 SGHRS, CDR2 YFSETQ. V lost 0 bases and J lost 4; bases outside the gene matches: 9.

CDR3 in amino acids: CASSEWDRVFYEQYF. CDR3 DNA: TGTGCCAGCAGTGAATGGGACAGGGTTTTCTACGAGCAGTACTTC. The chain recombines TRBV2 with TRBJ2-7; 9 nucleotides match TRBD1. The CDR3 runs to 15 residues. Germline CDR1 SNHLY, CDR2 FYNNEI. Trimming at V came to 2 bases and at J to 3 bases, leaving 5 bases not matched to a gene.

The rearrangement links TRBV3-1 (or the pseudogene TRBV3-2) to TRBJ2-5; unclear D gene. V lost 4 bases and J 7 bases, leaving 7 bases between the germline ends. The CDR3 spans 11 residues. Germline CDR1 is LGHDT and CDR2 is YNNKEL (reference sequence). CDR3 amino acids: CASSRVGTQYF. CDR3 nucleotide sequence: TGTGCCAGCAGCCGCGTTGGGACCCAGTACTTC.

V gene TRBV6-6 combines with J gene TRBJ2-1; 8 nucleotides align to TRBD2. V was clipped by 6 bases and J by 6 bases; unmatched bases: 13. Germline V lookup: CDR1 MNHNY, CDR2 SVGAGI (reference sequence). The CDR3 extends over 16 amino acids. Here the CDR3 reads CASSPRQRERGNEQFF. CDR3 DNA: TGTGCCAGCAGCCCCCGCCAGCGGGAGAGGGGCAATGAGCAGTTCTTC.

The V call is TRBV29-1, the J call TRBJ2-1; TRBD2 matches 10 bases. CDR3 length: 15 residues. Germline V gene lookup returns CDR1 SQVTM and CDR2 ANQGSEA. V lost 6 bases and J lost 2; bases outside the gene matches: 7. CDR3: CSVDLAGDAYNEQFF. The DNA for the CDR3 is TGCAGCGTGGATCTAGCGGGAGATGCCTACAATGAGCAGTTCTTC.

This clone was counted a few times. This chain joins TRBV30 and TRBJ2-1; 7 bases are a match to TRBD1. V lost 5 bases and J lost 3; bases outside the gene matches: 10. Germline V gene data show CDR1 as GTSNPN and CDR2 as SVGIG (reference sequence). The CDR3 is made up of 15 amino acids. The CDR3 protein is CAWWSRDRYYNEQFF. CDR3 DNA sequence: TGTGCCTGGTGGAGCCGGGACAGATACTACAATGAGCAGTTCTTC.

The CDR3 nucleotides read TGTGCCAGTAGTAGCCCCCTCTTACGGGAGGGCCACAGCCGCGATGAGCAGTTCTTC. This translates into CASSSPLLREGHSRDEQFF. The V and J genes are TRBV19 and TRBJ2-1, with 8 bases matching TRBD2. This CDR3 has 19 residues. Germline CDR1 LNHDA, CDR2 SQIVND (reference sequence). Unmatched junction bases numbered 22, after V lost 4 bases and J lost 8 bases. Full variable domain (rest looked up from reference TRBV19 and TRBJ2-1): DGGITQSPKYLFRKEGQNVTLSCEQNLNHDAMYWYRQDPGQGLRLIYYSQIVNDFQKGDIAEGYSVSREKKESFPLTVTSAQKNPTAFYLCASSSPLLREGHSRDEQFFGPGTRLTVL.

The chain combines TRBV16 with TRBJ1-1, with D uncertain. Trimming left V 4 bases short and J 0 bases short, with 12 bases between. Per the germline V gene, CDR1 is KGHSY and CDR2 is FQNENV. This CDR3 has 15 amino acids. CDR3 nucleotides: TGTGCCAGCAGCCGCGAGAGCGGCCTGAACACTGAAGCTTTCTTT. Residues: CASSRESGLNTEAFF.

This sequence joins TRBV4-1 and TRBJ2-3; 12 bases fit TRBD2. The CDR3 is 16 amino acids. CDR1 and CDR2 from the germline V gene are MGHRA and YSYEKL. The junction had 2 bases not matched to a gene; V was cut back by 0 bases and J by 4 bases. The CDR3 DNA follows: TGCGCCAGCAGCCAAGATGCTAGCGGGAGGGCAGATACGCAGTATTTT. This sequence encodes CASSQDASGRADTQYF.

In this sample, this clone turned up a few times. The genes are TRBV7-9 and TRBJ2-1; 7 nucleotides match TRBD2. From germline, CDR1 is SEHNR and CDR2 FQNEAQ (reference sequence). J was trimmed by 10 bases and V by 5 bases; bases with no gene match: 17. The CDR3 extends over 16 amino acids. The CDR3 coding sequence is TGTGCCAGCAGCCCGACCTTTGGACTAGTGGGTAACGAGCAGTTCTTC. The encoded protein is CASSPTFGLVGNEQFF.

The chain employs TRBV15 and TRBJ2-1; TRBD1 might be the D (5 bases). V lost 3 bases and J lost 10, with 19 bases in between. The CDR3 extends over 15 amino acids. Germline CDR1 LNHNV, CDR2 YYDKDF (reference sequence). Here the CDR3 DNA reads TGTGCCACCAGCAGCCCCTTTAACAGGCTAGGGGAGCAGTTCTTC. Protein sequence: CATSSPFNRLGEQFF.

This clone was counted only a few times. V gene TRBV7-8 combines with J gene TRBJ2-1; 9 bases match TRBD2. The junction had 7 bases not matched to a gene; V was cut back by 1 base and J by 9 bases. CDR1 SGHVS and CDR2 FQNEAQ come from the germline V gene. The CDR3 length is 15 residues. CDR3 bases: TGTGCCAGCAGCTTAGGGGCTAGCGGGGTCCGTGAGCAGTTCTTC. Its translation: CASSLGASGVREQFF. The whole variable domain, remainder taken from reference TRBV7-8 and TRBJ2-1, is GAGVSQSPRYKVAKRGQDVALRCDPISGHVSLFWYQQALGQGPEFLTYFQNEAQLDKSGLPSDRFFAERPEGSVSTLKIQRTQQEDSAVYLCASSLGASGVREQFFGPGTRLTVL.

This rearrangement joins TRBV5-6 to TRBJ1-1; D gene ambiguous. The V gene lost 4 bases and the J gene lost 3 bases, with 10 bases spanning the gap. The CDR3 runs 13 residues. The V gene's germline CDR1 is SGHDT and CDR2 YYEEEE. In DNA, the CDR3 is TGTGCCAGCAGCCTACAGACCGACACTGAAGCTTTCTTT. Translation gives CASSLQTDTEAFF.

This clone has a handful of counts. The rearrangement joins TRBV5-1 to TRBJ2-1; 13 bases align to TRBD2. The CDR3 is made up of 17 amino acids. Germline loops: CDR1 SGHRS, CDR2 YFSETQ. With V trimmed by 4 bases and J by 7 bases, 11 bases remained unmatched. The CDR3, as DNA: TGCGCCAGCAGCCAGACTAGCGGGAGGCCCGGTGGGAATGAGCAGTTCTTC. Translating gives CASSQTSGRPGGNEQFF.